Below, 21 T cell receptor beta chains from the same sample are listed, as sequenced in a study of blood T cell repertoires in COVID-19. TCRdb's table, derived via immunoSEQ multiplex PCR, lists solely in-frame clones and lacks some. There are under 150,000 clones in the sample; roughly four fifths occur only once, and about 20% lies in the top ten. The sequencing input was PBMCs or T cells enriched from blood (not recorded which). Receptor source: a man younger than 40 who had recovered from COVID-19.

A single count supports this clone. The chain links TRBV29-1 to TRBJ2-3; 10 positions match TRBD1. The germline CDR1 and CDR2 sequences are SQVTM and ANQGSEA. The CDR3 runs to 14 residues. The V gene end was trimmed by 6 bases and the J gene end by 2 bases; junction bases not matched to a gene: 5. The CDR3 region has the DNA TGCAGCGTAGACAGGGGGCGGAACACAGATACGCAGTATTTT. It yields the protein CSVDRGRNTDTQYF.

The genes are TRBV6-2 or TRBV6-3 and TRBJ2-3; D gene unclear. In germline, CDR1 is MNHEY, CDR2 SVGEGT. The CDR3 is 16 amino acids. Trimming removed 7 bases at V and 2 bases at J, with 19 bases between. CDR3 sequence reads: CASTPALIRYTDTQYF. The CDR3 region has the DNA TGTGCCAGCACCCCGGCCCTCATCAGATACACAGATACGCAGTATTTT.

The chain combines TRBV18 with TRBJ1-6, with D perhaps TRBD1 (5 bases). Germline V gene lookup returns CDR1 KGHSH and CDR2 LQKENI. The CDR3 covers 14 residues. The V and J ends lost 2 bases and 8 bases respectively, with 10 bases between them. Here the CDR3 reads CASSPGRADSPLHF. The CDR3 nucleotides are TGTGCCAGCTCACCAGGCAGGGCTGATTCACCCCTCCACTTT.

The gene calls are TRBV5-1 and TRBJ2-5; TRBD1 agrees at 7 bases. The CDR3 contains 14 residues. Germline CDR1 SGHRS, CDR2 YFSETQ. V shed 3 bases, J shed 2 bases, and the junction held 4 bases outside the gene matches. CDR3 in amino acids: CASSYQGVQETQYF. Here the CDR3 DNA reads TGCGCCAGCAGCTATCAGGGGGTGCAAGAGACCCAGTACTTC.

The chain carries TRBV5-1 and TRBJ1-4; weak D call: TRBD1 (6 bases). The CDR3 totals 14 residues. V was cut by 4 bases and J by 4 bases, with 11 bases left in between. Germline assignment: CDR1 SGHRS and CDR2 YFSETQ. The CDR3 protein is CASSPGVGNEKLFF. CDR3 nucleotides: TGCGCCAGCAGCCCAGGGGTGGGTAATGAAAAACTGTTTTTT.

CDR3 region: CASSARTSESNEQFF. The CDR3 nucleotides are TGCGCCAGCAGTGCGAGGACTAGCGAGAGCAATGAGCAGTTCTTC. The chain carries TRBV10-1 and TRBJ2-1, with TRBD2 matching over 9 bases. The length of the CDR3 is 15 residues. Per germline, CDR1 WNHNN and CDR2 SYGVQD (reference sequence). V lost 4 bases and J lost 6; bases outside the gene matches: 7.

The J gene is TRBJ2-2, the V gene TRBV14; the D gene is possibly TRBD1 (6 bases). The CDR3 has 14 amino acids. Germline V gene data show CDR1 as SGHDN and CDR2 as FVKESK. V dropped 5 bases and J dropped 3 bases, with 10 bases sitting between them. The CDR3, as DNA: TGTGCCAGCAGCAAACGACAGGACACCGGGGAGCTGTTTTTT. It encodes CASSKRQDTGELFF.

The chain combines TRBV19 with TRBJ1-3; no clear D gene. The CDR3 has 17 residues. Germline V gene sequence: CDR1 LNHDA, CDR2 SQIVND (reference sequence). V lost 3 bases and J lost 0, with 15 bases in between. CDR3 in DNA: TGTGCCAGTAGTATCGATACGACACCGCTCTCTGGAAACACCATATATTTT. Its translation: CASSIDTTPLSGNTIYF.

V gene TRBV5-8 combines with J gene TRBJ2-4; TRBD2 aligns across 15 bases. J gave up 0 bases and V 2 bases, and 6 bases lay outside the gene matches. Germline V lookup: CDR1 SGHTS, CDR2 YDEGEE. The CDR3 has 19 amino acids. The CDR3 nucleotides read TGTGCCAGCAGCTTAGGACTAGCGGGGGGGCCTCTAGCCAAAAACATTCAGTACTTC. Translated: CASSLGLAGGPLAKNIQYF.

The chain is built from TRBV5-1 and TRBJ2-1, with 9 bases lining up with TRBD2. The trim removed 4 bases at V and 2 bases at J, leaving 4 bases unmatched. Germline CDR1 reads SGHRS; CDR2 reads YFSETQ. The CDR3 has 15 amino acids. CDR3 amino acids: CASSRSGGPYNEQFF. CDR3 nucleotide sequence: TGCGCCAGCAGCCGCAGCGGGGGGCCCTACAATGAGCAGTTCTTC.

This clone came up once. This chain links TRBV27 with TRBJ2-3, with TRBD2 matching 12 bases. The CDR3 extends over 19 amino acids. V was pared by 0 bases and J by 0 bases, with 7 bases of the junction left unmatched. Germline V lookup: CDR1 MNHEY, CDR2 SMNVEV (reference sequence). CDR3 amino acids: CASSLSYASGRASTDTQYF. The CDR3 DNA sequence: TGTGCCAGCAGTTTATCGTACGCTAGCGGGAGGGCTAGCACAGATACGCAGTATTTT.

The chain links TRBV19 to TRBJ2-1; 13 bases align to TRBD2. Germline loops: CDR1 LNHDA, CDR2 SQIVND (reference sequence). CDR3 size: 15 residues. V shed 4 bases and J 12 bases; nucleotides not matched to a gene: 9. The CDR3 sequence is CASSTGTSGKARQFF. For the CDR3, the DNA is TGTGCCAGTAGTACCGGGACTAGCGGGAAGGCGAGGCAGTTCTTC.

The chain recombines TRBV5-5 with TRBJ1-4, with 9 bases that match TRBD1. The CDR3 loop spans 16 amino acids. Unmatched junction bases numbered 11, after V lost 4 bases and J lost 7 bases. CDR1 is SGHKS, CDR2 YYEKEE, per germline (reference sequence). CDR3 region: CASSGRTQGAPEKLFF. Written as DNA, the CDR3 is TGTGCCAGCAGCGGGAGAACACAGGGGGCGCCTGAAAAACTGTTTTTT.

The chain has TRBV6-5 and TRBJ2-2; D perhaps matches TRBD2 (6 bases). The length of the CDR3 is 14 residues. The germline V gene encodes CDR1 MNHEY and CDR2 SVGAGI. Between the trimmed V and J ends, which lost 2 bases and 7 bases, there was a span of 11 bases. CDR3 amino acids: CASSYDGGRGELFF. For the CDR3, the DNA is TGTGCCAGCAGTTACGACGGGGGTCGCGGGGAGCTGTTTTTT.

J is TRBJ2-7 and V is TRBV2, with TRBD2 identical over 9 bases. The CDR3 has 15 residues. V lost 7 bases to trimming and J lost 4 bases; unmatched junction nucleotides: 11. The germline V gene has CDR1 SNHLY and CDR2 FYNNEI. Here the CDR3 DNA reads TGTGCCAGCAAGTTGGATCCTAGCGGGGTGTACGAGCAGTACGTC. Amino acid sequence: CASKLDPSGVYEQYV.

The rearrangement links TRBV18 to TRBJ2-3; TRBD2 aligns across 12 bases. Germline assignment: CDR1 KGHSH and CDR2 LQKENI. The CDR3 loop spans 18 amino acids. The junction had 6 bases not matched to a gene; V was cut back by 2 bases and J by 0 bases. The CDR3 loop is CASSPTTSGGSSTDTQYF. CDR3 nucleotide sequence: TGTGCCAGCTCACCAACGACTAGCGGGGGATCTAGCACAGATACGCAGTATTTT. Based on the CDR3 plus reference TRBV18 and TRBJ2-3, the full variable domain is NAGVMQNPRHLVRRRGQEARLRCSPMKGHSHVYWYRQLPEEGLKFMVYLQKENIIDESGMPKERFSAEFPKEGPSILRIQQVVRGDSAAYFCASSPTTSGGSSTDTQYFGPGTRLTVL.

The chain combines TRBV18 with TRBJ1-1; D might be TRBD1 (5 bases). This CDR3 comprises 15 residues. Trimming cost V 1 base and J 0 bases, with 9 bases left between them. The V gene's germline CDR1 is KGHSH and CDR2 LQKENI. CDR3 protein: CASSPLQGLNTEAFF. CDR3 in DNA: TGTGCCAGCTCACCACTTCAGGGCTTGAACACTGAAGCTTTCTTT.

This clone was observed a few times. The chain joins TRBV19 to TRBJ2-7, with a possible D match to TRBD2 (6 bases). V was cut by 4 bases and J by 6 bases, with 10 bases left in between. Germline CDR1 is LNHDA and CDR2 is SQIVND (reference sequence). The CDR3 sequence is 12 residues long. CDR3 sequence: CASSSLGGEQYV. In DNA form, the CDR3 reads TGTGCCAGTAGTAGCTTGGGAGGCGAGCAGTACGTC.

V gene TRBV6-2 or TRBV6-3 combines with J gene TRBJ2-6; 8 bases match TRBD2. After removal of 6 bases from V and 0 bases from J, the junction contained 13 bases not matched to a gene. CDR1 and CDR2 (germline): MNHEY, SVGEGT. The CDR3 is 19 residues long. The CDR3 reads CASSRAKAGAISGANVLTF. CDR3 DNA sequence: TGTGCCAGCAGCCGCGCGAAAGCGGGGGCCATCTCTGGGGCCAACGTCCTGACTTTC.

The chain recombines TRBV19 with TRBJ1-5; 8 bases line up with TRBD1. With 5 bases clipped from V and 4 bases from J, the junction kept 7 bases outside the gene matches. Germline lookup yields CDR1 LNHDA and CDR2 SQIVND (reference sequence). The CDR3 length is 15 residues. In DNA form, the CDR3 reads TGTGCCAGTAGTGACGGGACAGGTAGAAATCAGCCCCAGCATTTT. It is translated as CASSDGTGRNQPQHF. The whole variable domain, filled in from reference TRBV19 and TRBJ1-5, reads DGGITQSPKYLFRKEGQNVTLSCEQNLNHDAMYWYRQDPGQGLRLIYYSQIVNDFQKGDIAEGYSVSREKKESFPLTVTSAQKNPTAFYLCASSDGTGRNQPQHFGDGTRLSIL.

This sequence joins TRBV6-1 and TRBJ1-5; no clear D. The CDR3 is 16 amino acids. With 2 bases removed from V and 0 bases from J, the gap between germline ends came to 11 bases. Germline lookup yields CDR1 MNHNS and CDR2 SASEGT. For the CDR3, the DNA is TGTGCCAGCAGTGAATACAGAGGGCATAGCAATCAGCCCCAGCATTTT. Translated: CASSEYRGHSNQPQHF.